The rows below give T cell receptor beta chains drawn from one sample of a study of blood T cell repertoires in COVID-19. TCRdb keeps only in-frame clones here, not all; method: immunoSEQ multiplex PCR. This sample has 250,000 to 350,000 clones, with 80% to 90% found just once. Sequencing used PBMCs or T cells enriched from blood (not recorded which). Every receptor here comes from a woman between 18 and 29 years old who had recovered from COVID-19. Both conserved end residues are part of each CDR3.

v_call,j_call,cdr3_aa
TRBV28,TRBJ2-5,CASSSGGGGETQYF
TRBV28,TRBJ2-2,CASSGTSGRARWNTGELFF
TRBV13,TRBJ1-2,CASSSLAGLDYGYTF
TRBV18,TRBJ1-3,CASSPTRLGQNSGNTIYF
TRBV5-5,TRBJ1-4,CASSGGRDRRATNEKLFF
TRBV27,TRBJ2-1,CASSLDRLDNEQFF
TRBV7-6,TRBJ2-7,CASSTDRGFYEQYF
TRBV14,TRBJ1-1,CASSQSLLSTEAFF
TRBV3-1/TRBV3-2,TRBJ1-2,CASSQVPTTLLGYTF
TRBV9,TRBJ1-6,CASSAVPGFGSPLHF
TRBV9,TRBJ1-2,CASTEGQIRPGYTF
TRBV4-1,TRBJ1-1,CASSPGQGADEAFF
TRBV9,TRBJ2-7,CASSPGQSSYEQYF
TRBV5-1,TRBJ2-7,CASSTGTSGSYEQYF
TRBV5-1,TRBJ2-6,CASSFDSQGSGANVLTF
TRBV10-3,TRBJ2-7,CAISWTSGEYEQYF
TRBV2,TRBJ1-2,CASRTIQGDPNYGYTF
TRBV27,TRBJ2-2,CASSSGGELFF
TRBV5-1,TRBJ1-1,CASGELWGNTEAFF
TRBV20-1,TRBJ1-2,CSARGAGLPLF
TRBV18,TRBJ1-1,CASSPPGQGYTEAFF
TRBV7-8,TRBJ2-7,CASHYPGQNEQYF
TRBV28,TRBJ2-5,CASSLRTALETQYF
TRBV27,TRBJ1-1,CASSSEWRMDTEAFF